This is a list of T cell receptor beta chains from one sample in a study of sequential checkpoint blockade in melanoma. The repertoire was sequenced with immunoSEQ multiplex PCR; TCRdb's copy has only in-frame clones and lacks some. Counted here are 20,000 or so clones, around two thirds occurring once; the ten biggest clones make up approximately 18%. The sample here was CD8+ T cells sorted from blood (inferred from file names), taken from a patient given nivolumab and ipilimumab in sequence. The origin of the receptors is a human donor with melanoma. CDR3s leave out the opening cysteine and the closing phenylalanine or tryptophan.

j_gene | v_gene | CDR3aa
TRBJ2-5 | TRBV9 | ASSPKGGGFGETQY
TRBJ2-5 | TRBV9 | ASSPLWDRAIQETQY
TRBJ1-4 | TRBV9 | ASSVEGGVSEKLF
TRBJ1-1 | TRBV5-5 | ASSLTGLWDTEAF
TRBJ2-2 | TRBV9 | ASSRQNTGELF
TRBJ1-2 | TRBV20-1 | SARRDLGYT
TRBJ2-7 | TRBV6-5 | ASMGAESSYEQY
TRBJ1-1 | TRBV5-4 | ASSQDFRVGVTEAF
TRBJ1-2 | TRBV5-4 | ASSLEGFYGYT
TRBJ2-3 | TRBV4-3 | ASSQAGSGGAPNPDTQY
TRBJ1-4 | TRBV7-9 | ASSPRGDEKLF
TRBJ2-7 | TRBV5-4 | ASSVQGAYEQY
TRBJ2-2 | TRBV7-9 | ASSPRDRSTGELF